This is a list of T cell receptor beta chains from one sample in a study of blood T cell repertoires in COVID-19. This table comes from immunoSEQ multiplex PCR, and its TCRdb copy is limited to in-frame clones, with some not included. The sample lists tens of thousands of clones; around 88% were seen once. Sequenced sample: peripheral blood. The receptors shown here come from a man between 60 and 70 years old with acute or convalescent COVID-19. Each CDR3 is given with its conserved first and last residue. D genes are given only for firm matches.

NA	TRBV6-2/TRBV6-3	TRBJ2-1	TGTGCCAGCAGTTACAAAGCCAGGGTGATCGGTGAGCAGTTCTTC	CASSYKARVIGEQFF
NA	TRBV19	TRBJ2-1	TGTGCCAGTAGTACCCGGACAAGCCCTACTGAGCAGTTCTTC	CASSTRTSPTEQFF
NA	TRBV7-2	TRBJ2-7	TGTGCCAGCAGCTTGAACAGGAACTCCTACGAGCAGTACTTC	CASSLNRNSYEQYF
NA	TRBV2	TRBJ2-7	TGTGCCAGCGATTCACTTCAAGCCTACGAGCAGTACTTC	CASDSLQAYEQYF
TRBD1	TRBV30	TRBJ1-5	TGTGCCTGGAGCCTCAGGGGGCCACGCCAGCCCCAGCATTTT	CAWSLRGPRQPQHF
TRBD2	TRBV7-2	TRBJ2-1	TGTGCCAGCAGCTTAGACGTCTCTGTGACTAGCGGAGAACAGTTCTTC	CASSLDVSVTSGEQFF
NA	TRBV6-1	TRBJ2-1	TGTGCCAGCAGTGAATCAGCAGGGGTCAGTTACAATGAGCAGTTCTTC	CASSESAGVSYNEQFF
NA	TRBV3-1/TRBV3-2	TRBJ2-5	TGTGCCAGCAGCCTAGAAGAGACCCAGTACTTC	CASSLEETQYF
NA	TRBV5-6	TRBJ2-5	TGTGCCAGCAGCTTGCTGCGTGGAGAGACCCAGTACTTC	CASSLLRGETQYF
TRBD1	TRBV19	TRBJ2-3	TGTGCCAGTACCCCGGGACAGTTCCGCACAGATACGCAGTATTTT	CASTPGQFRTDTQYF
NA	TRBV6-2/TRBV6-3	TRBJ1-2	TGTGCCAGCAGTCGTGCCGGGACAAGATATGGCTACACCTTC	CASSRAGTRYGYTF
NA	TRBV29-1	TRBJ1-2	TGCAGCGTTAACATGATCGACAGGACCTATGGCTACACCTTC	CSVNMIDRTYGYTF
NA	TRBV10-3	TRBJ1-1	TGTGCCATCAGTCTTGAGGAGGGCACTGAAGCTTTCTTT	CAISLEEGTEAFF
TRBD1	TRBV10-2	TRBJ1-2	TGCGCCAGCAGTCCAGACAGGGAATCGGGAGGCTACACCTTC	CASSPDRESGGYTF
TRBD1	TRBV18	TRBJ2-2	TGTGCCAGCTCTAGGACAGGTACCACCGGGGAGCTGTTTTTT	CASSRTGTTGELFF
NA	TRBV6-5	TRBJ1-1	TGTGCCAGCAGTAGTCCGGGGGGTTTGAACACTGAAGCTTTCTTT	CASSSPGGLNTEAFF
NA	TRBV5-1	TRBJ2-1	TGCGCCAGCAGCTTGGGCTCCAGGGTGAAGTTCTTC	CASSLGSRVKFF
TRBD1	TRBV29-1	TRBJ1-2	TGCAGCGTGGGATCCGGGACAGGGATAACTCGGGGCTACACCTTC	CSVGSGTGITRGYTF
NA	TRBV9	TRBJ2-7	TGTGCCAGCAGCCCCCGGGATAGCGGAGAGTACGAGCAGTACTTC	CASSPRDSGEYEQYF
NA	TRBV6-6	TRBJ2-7	TGTGCCAGCGTCTGGGACAACAAGCAGTACTTC	CASVWDNKQYF
TRBD1	TRBV10-3	TRBJ1-2	TGTGCCATCAGTGAGCAGGGGACAGGACCCTCGCTTGGCTACACCTTC	CAISEQGTGPSLGYTF
NA	TRBV19	TRBJ1-3	TGTGCCAGTAGTATAGCCCTATGGACAGTCTCTGGAAACACCATATATTTT	CASSIALWTVSGNTIYF
NA	TRBV6-1	TRBJ1-6	TGTGCCAGCAGTGAAGTCAGGGTCAATTCACCCCTCCACTTT	CASSEVRVNSPLHF